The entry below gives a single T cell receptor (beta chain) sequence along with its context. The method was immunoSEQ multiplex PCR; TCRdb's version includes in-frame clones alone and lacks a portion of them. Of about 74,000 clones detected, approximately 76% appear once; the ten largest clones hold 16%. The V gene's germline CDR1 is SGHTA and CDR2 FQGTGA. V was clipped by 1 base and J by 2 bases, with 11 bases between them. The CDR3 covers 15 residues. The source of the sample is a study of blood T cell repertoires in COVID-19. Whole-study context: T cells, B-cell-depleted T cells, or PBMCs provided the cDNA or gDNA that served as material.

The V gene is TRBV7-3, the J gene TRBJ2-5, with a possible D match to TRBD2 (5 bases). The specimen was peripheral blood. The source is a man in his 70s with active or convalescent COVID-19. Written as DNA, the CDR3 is TGTGCCAGCAGCTTAAACGGGGAGAAACAAGAGACCCAGTACTTC. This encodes CASSLNGEKQETQYF.